What follows is one T cell receptor (beta chain) and its context. This entry belongs to a study of blood T cell repertoires in COVID-19. The wider study: Samples taken during acute and convalescent COVID-19 were collected in the United States, Italy and Spain.

Cohort 3 donors counted as recovered after two negative PCRs, clearance, or resolved symptoms. Clones were read by immunoSEQ multiplex PCR, and TCRdb kept only the in-frame ones, dropping some. The top ten hold approximately 9% of the sample, which has just over 300,000 clones, 87% seen once. The CDR3 extends over 16 amino acids. Trimming removed 4 bases at V and 0 bases at J, with 10 bases between. Germline CDR1 reads SNHLY; CDR2 reads FYNNEI. Sequenced material: PBMCs or T cells enriched from blood (not recorded which). This sequence joins TRBV2 and TRBJ2-6, with a weak D call TRBD2 (5 bases). The sequence derives from a woman between 18 and 29 years old who had recovered from COVID-19. In DNA, the CDR3 is TGTGCCAGCAGTGTGGAGGTTAACTCTGGGGCCAACGTCCTGACTTTC. This encodes CASSVEVNSGANVLTF.